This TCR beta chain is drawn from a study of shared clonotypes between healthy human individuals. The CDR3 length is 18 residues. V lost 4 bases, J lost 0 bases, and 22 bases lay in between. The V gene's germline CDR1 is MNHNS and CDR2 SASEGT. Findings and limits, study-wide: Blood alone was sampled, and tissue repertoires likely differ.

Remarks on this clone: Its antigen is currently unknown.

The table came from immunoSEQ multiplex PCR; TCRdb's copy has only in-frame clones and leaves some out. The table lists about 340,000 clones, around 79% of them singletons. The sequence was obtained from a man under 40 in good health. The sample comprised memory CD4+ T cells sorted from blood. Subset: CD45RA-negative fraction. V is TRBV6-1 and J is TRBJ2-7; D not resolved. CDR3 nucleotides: TGTGCCAGCAGTGGGCCGGATGCGACGGACCATCTCTCCTACGAGCAGTACTTC. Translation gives CASSGPDATDHLSYEQYF.